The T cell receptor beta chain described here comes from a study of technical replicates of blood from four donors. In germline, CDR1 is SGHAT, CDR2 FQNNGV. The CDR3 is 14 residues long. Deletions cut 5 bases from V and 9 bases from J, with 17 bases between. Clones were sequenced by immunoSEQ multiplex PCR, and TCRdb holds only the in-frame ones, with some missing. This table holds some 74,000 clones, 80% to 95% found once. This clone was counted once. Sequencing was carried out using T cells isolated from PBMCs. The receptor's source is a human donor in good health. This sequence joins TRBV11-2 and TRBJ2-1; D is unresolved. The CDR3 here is CASSPPESIGEQFF. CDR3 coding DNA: TGTGCCAGCAGCCCCCCTGAGAGCATTGGTGAGCAGTTCTTC.